The present T cell receptor beta chain was sequenced within a study of blood T cells in healthy people across ages. Study observations and caveats: Donor CMV status, an unknown factor, possibly confounded changes in expanded clonotypes.

A second about 6 to 11 cycle PCR used barcoded and J-beta primers. Every single cDNA molecule received a tag from a template-switch adaptor with 12 random nucleotides. All samples yielded 2.5 million or more CDR3-containing paired-end reads. Via MiXCR, TCRdb re-called the 5' RACE reads, giving one row per CDR3 protein. The table records about 1.4 million distinct CDR3 sequences, approximately 60% of them present only once. With 6 bases clipped from V and 4 bases from J, the junction kept 12 bases outside the gene matches. Germline lookup yields CDR1 MNHEY and CDR2 SVGAGI. The CDR3 contains 16 residues. Worth noting for this clonotype: Its antigen is undetermined.

This sequence joins TRBV6-5 and TRBJ1-2, with 9 bases that match TRBD1. Specimen: blood. This clonotype was sampled from a man aged 18-30 years in good health. CDR3 amino acids: CASSTGTGNLPYGYTF. The CDR3 region has the DNA TGTGCCAGCAGCACCGGGACAGGGAATCTCCCCTATGGCTACACCTTC.